The sequence of this TCR beta chain was determined in a study of brain metastases from non-small cell lung cancer. Profiling relied on immunoSEQ multiplex PCR, and the TCRdb table lists in-frame clones only, not all of them. The sample lists 900 to 1,300 clones, 75% to 85% occurring once. V lost 3 bases to trimming and J lost 5 bases, with 15 bases between them. The CDR3 covers 15 residues. Germline CDR1 MRHNA, CDR2 SNTAGT. The material sequenced was tumor-adjacent normal tissue. This chain connects TRBV6-4 to TRBJ2-3; possibly TRBD2 for D (7 bases). This clonotype was sampled from a donor at least 40 years old with non-small cell lung cancer. CDR3 DNA: TGTGCCAGCAGTGAATTCGGGGGCGGGGGAGATACGCAGTATTTT. Amino acids: CASSEFGGGGDTQYF.